This T cell receptor (beta chain) comes out of a study of T cell clones after liver transplantation (dated by TCRdb to about 2019). About the study as a whole: The samples were obtained from ITN030ST, a randomized trial that attempted immunosuppression withdrawal within 2 years after liver transplantation. Of the eight recipients, three were HCV-positive, while the remaining recipients had been transplanted for non-autoimmune, non-viral indications. Donor-reactive T cell clones were identified by TCRbeta sequencing after a pre-transplant mixed lymphocyte reaction and then tracked in post-transplant blood. No induction therapy was given to the subjects, and standard immunosuppression was administered until randomization at 12-24 months post-transplant. As an antigen-independent comparator for the donor-reactive sequences, third party-reactive TCRbeta sequences from pre-transplant MLRs were identified as well. Of the 8 liver transplant recipients making up the studied cohort, 3 were classified as tolerant and 5 as non-tolerant. Tolerance was defined as complete withdrawal of immunosuppression for at least one year without a rise in liver enzymes beyond twice the upper limit of normal.

Looking up the germline V gene yields CDR1 SGHRS and CDR2 YFSETQ. V is cut by 4 bases and J by 12 bases, and the space between the germline ends is 14 bases. Inclusive of the bounding cysteine and phenylalanine, the CDR3 is 11 residues long. The entry retains the CDR3 DNA only, 33 bases that are in frame from base 1. Of note for this clone: Its cognate antigen has yet to be identified. No clone much larger than this one lies a single base away; base qualities are absent.

Alloreactive TCRbeta sequences were defined by sequencing of proliferating CFSE-low cells from the MLR. In the CFSE-MLRs, pre-transplant recipient cells were stimulated with donor PBMCs, splenocytes or lymph node cells, or with third-party PBMCs. All 8 studied subjects were randomized to withdrawal of immunosuppression. Genomic DNA was isolated with the Qiagen DNeasy Blood and Tissue Kit. Using immunoSEQ, frozen genomic DNA was subjected to high-throughput TCRbeta CDR3 sequencing, a process that included PCR amplification, mapping, bias correction and internal controls. The study's own analysis went as follows. Only productive rearrangements were retained, and each unique TCRbeta sequence was defined by its CDR3 nucleotide sequence together with its V and J gene. For a sequence to be called donor-reactive, it needed a frequency of at least 0.01% and at least 5-fold expansion in CFSE-low cells compared with unstimulated pre-transplant cells. To ensure at least 90% detection power, minimum frequency thresholds were set for each subject based on that subject's lowest-template unstimulated sample. Repertoire turnover was measured by Jensen-Shannon divergence between the top 1000 TCRbeta sequences post- and pre-transplant. Changes in detection of donor-reactive sequences were tested with two-sided Fisher's exact tests. The table was pulled from immuneACCESS by TCRdb, which kept in-frame rearrangements only. Such tables lose some clones; where checked, under half of the loss comes from unresolved V genes, and the rest has no known cause. That table gives V, J and clone size, and the DNA gave D and trimming. Within this sample are around 2,000 clones, with about 32% of them counted one time only. The ten largest account for around 21% of the sample.

The full study reports these points: When repertoire turnover was taken into account, detection of donor-reactive sequences was significantly reduced in 7 of 8 subjects for CD4 and in 8 of 8 subjects for CD8. Conclusions were preliminary, limited by small, heterogeneous patient numbers and non-standardized post-transplant time points. In most of the 8 subjects, regardless of tolerance or HCV status, circulating donor-reactive CD4 TCRbeta sequences dropped significantly post-transplant. A greater decline was seen for donor-reactive sequences than for third party-reactive sequences, suggesting partial antigen-specific deletion unrelated to withdrawal success. Low numbers of available donor cells limited the measurable donor-reactive repertoire in a couple of subjects. Because allograft tissue specimens were not available, migration of donor-reactive T cells into the graft, rather than deletion, may have occurred.

This TCR derives from a human patient who received a liver transplant. Donor T cells from the graft may be present among the T cells after a transplant. The specimen sequenced was CD8+ T cells from cultured PBMCs. The rearranged chain carries TRBV5-1 and TRBJ2-7; a tentative D call is TRBD2 (5 bases match). The bases read TGCGCCAGCAGCGTAGTCCGCGAGGGGTACTTC. It encodes CASSVVREGYF.